The 9 T cell receptor beta chains below were found in one sample sequenced in a study of blood T cell repertoires in COVID-19. Clones were read by immunoSEQ multiplex PCR, and TCRdb kept only the in-frame ones, dropping some. This table has roughly 210,000 clones, 87% appearing once. The material sequenced was PBMCs or T cells enriched from blood (not recorded which). These receptors all come from a man aged 30-40 years in a cohort exposed to, infected with or recovered from COVID-19 (not recorded which).

The chain uses TRBV27 and TRBJ1-5; perhaps TRBD1 as D (5 bases). This CDR3 region has 12 residues. Germline V gives CDR1 MNHEY, CDR2 SMNVEV (reference sequence). V was pared by 4 bases and J by 9 bases, with 10 bases between. The CDR3 loop is CASSSPQGPQHF. The CDR3 DNA follows: TGTGCCAGCAGTTCCCCTCAGGGGCCCCAGCATTTT.

The V and J genes are TRBV19 and TRBJ1-2, with 10 bases fitting TRBD1. Germline V gene lookup returns CDR1 LNHDA and CDR2 SQIVND (reference sequence). This CDR3 is built from 14 residues. Trimming cost V 6 bases and J 6 bases; bases outside gene matches: 7. CDR3 in DNA: TGTGCCAGTAGGAGACAGGGGGCGATGAATGGCTACACCTTC. Translation gives CASRRQGAMNGYTF. Full variable domain (rest looked up from reference TRBV19 and TRBJ1-2): DGGITQSPKYLFRKEGQNVTLSCEQNLNHDAMYWYRQDPGQGLRLIYYSQIVNDFQKGDIAEGYSVSREKKESFPLTVTSAQKNPTAFYLCASRRQGAMNGYTFGSGTRLTVV.

V gene TRBV9 combines with J gene TRBJ2-7; weak D call: TRBD2 (5 bases). The V gene lost 0 bases and the J gene lost 3 bases, with 10 bases spanning the gap. This CDR3 has 14 residues. Germline V gene data show CDR1 as SGDLS and CDR2 as YYNGEE. CDR3 DNA: TGTGCCAGCAGCGTAGCGGGAACGGGCTACGAGCAGTACTTC. Its protein is CASSVAGTGYEQYF.

The V and J genes are TRBV19 and TRBJ2-3, with 9 bases fitting TRBD1. This CDR3 is built from 14 residues. Germline assignment: CDR1 LNHDA and CDR2 SQIVND (reference sequence). With V trimmed by 4 bases and J by 2 bases, 1 base remained unmatched. In DNA form, the CDR3 reads TGTGCCAGTAGTAGGACAGGGGCCACAGATACGCAGTATTTT. This encodes CASSRTGATDTQYF.

The chain is built from TRBV5-1 and TRBJ2-7, with D unresolved. CDR1 is SGHRS and CDR2 is YFSETQ in the germline V gene. Trimming shortened V by 0 bases and J by 2 bases, and 12 bases separated the two germline ends. This CDR3 contains 15 residues. The CDR3 loop is CASSLASVAAYEQYF. CDR3 nucleotides: TGCGCCAGCAGCTTGGCCTCTGTGGCGGCCTACGAGCAGTACTTC.

The chain recombines TRBV2 with TRBJ2-7, with 9 bases matching TRBD1. The J segment lost 2 bases and the V segment lost 6 bases, leaving 11 bases of the junction unmatched. Germline lookup yields CDR1 SNHLY and CDR2 FYNNEI. CDR3 length: 16 residues. CDR3 bases: TGTGCCAGCAGAGAGTTCTCGGGACAGGGTCCCTACGAGCAGTACTTC. Protein: CASREFSGQGPYEQYF.

V usage is TRBV6-2 or TRBV6-3 and J usage is TRBJ1-2; a weak D match, TRBD1 (6 bases). The CDR3 covers 12 residues. Germline CDR1 and CDR2: MNHEY and SVGEGT. The V gene lost 5 bases and the J gene lost 10 bases, with 14 bases spanning the gap. CDR3 coding DNA: TGTGCCAGCAGTAACCGGGACAACGTCTACACCTTC. Translation: CASSNRDNVYTF.

DNA of the CDR3: TGTGCCAGCAGTCGGTTACCAGATACGCAGTATTTT. Amino acids: CASSRLPDTQYF. The chain combines TRBV6-2 or TRBV6-3 with TRBJ2-3; D is unresolved. Trimming shortened V by 5 bases and J by 4 bases, and 7 bases separated the two germline ends. This CDR3 region has 12 residues. CDR1 is MNHEY, CDR2 SVGEGT, per germline.

This chain uses TRBV7-9 with TRBJ1-6, with D perhaps TRBD1 (6 bases). Trimming shortened V by 1 base and J by 8 bases, and 15 bases separated the two germline ends. The CDR3 is made up of 16 amino acids. Germline V gene data show CDR1 as SEHNR and CDR2 as FQNEAQ (reference sequence). The CDR3 bases are TGTGCCAGCAGCTTAGTTGGGGGCGAAGTTGATTCACCCCTCCACTTT. Its protein is CASSLVGGEVDSPLHF.